A single sample is the source of the 15 T cell receptor beta chains below, sequenced in a study of blood T cell repertoires in COVID-19. Profiling relied on immunoSEQ multiplex PCR, and the TCRdb table lists in-frame clones only, not all of them. Counted here are some 150,000 clones, 80% to 90% occurring once; the ten biggest clones make up roughly 2.5%. The sample consisted of peripheral blood. These receptors were taken from a human donor with acute or convalescent COVID-19. The donor label of this sample is uncertain.

J is TRBJ1-6 and V is TRBV24-1; D call uncertain. Germline CDR1 and CDR2: KGHDR and SFDVKD. Trimming shortened V by 4 bases and J by 4 bases, and 10 bases separated the two germline ends. The CDR3 consists of 15 residues. The CDR3 loop reads CATSDPTEYNSPLHF. The CDR3 DNA is TGTGCCACCAGTGACCCGACGGAGTATAATTCACCCCTCCACTTT.

This chain uses TRBV19 with TRBJ2-3; D is perhaps TRBD2 (5 bases). The CDR3 is 11 amino acids. V lost 7 bases to trimming and J lost 5 bases, with 7 bases between them. Germline assignment: CDR1 LNHDA and CDR2 SQIVND (reference sequence). CDR3 residues: CASIREDTQYF. The DNA of the CDR3 is TGTGCCAGTATCCGGGAAGATACGCAGTATTTT.

The J gene is TRBJ1-1, the V gene TRBV30; tentatively, D is TRBD1 (6 bases). The CDR3 contains 14 residues. The ends were cut back, 2 bases at V and 4 bases at J, with 14 bases in the middle. Per the germline V gene, CDR1 is GTSNPN and CDR2 is SVGIG (reference sequence). CDR3 sequence (DNA): TGTGCCTGGAGTCGGGGGGCGAAGAGCACTGAAGCTTTCTTT. Translated, it gives CAWSRGAKSTEAFF. Drawing the rest from reference TRBV30 and TRBJ1-1, the complete variable domain is SQTIHQWPATLVQPVGSPLSLECTVEGTSNPNLYWYRQAAGRGLQLLFYSVGIGQISSEVPQNLSASRPQDRQFILSSKKLLLSDSGFYLCAWSRGAKSTEAFFGQGTRLTVV.

The V and J genes are TRBV7-2 and TRBJ2-5; D ambiguous. This CDR3 contains 14 residues. Trimming stripped 1 base from V and 1 base from J, with 7 bases between. Per germline, CDR1 SGHTA and CDR2 FQGNSA. CDR3 residues: CASSLDYPQETQYF. In DNA form, the CDR3 reads TGTGCCAGCAGCTTAGACTACCCCCAAGAGACCCAGTACTTC.

V gene TRBV6-1 combines with J gene TRBJ1-4; the D gene is possibly TRBD1 (6 bases). The length of the CDR3 is 14 residues. Trimming removed 8 bases at V and 8 bases at J, with 18 bases between. CDR1 and CDR2 (germline): MNHNS, SASEGT. CDR3 nucleotide sequence: TGTGCCAGCGGACAAACAGGGAGGGTCGAAAAACTGTTTTTT. Translating gives CASGQTGRVEKLFF.

Worth noting for this clone: Mismatch with germline at one junction end may stem from a read error. The CDR3 coding sequence is TGCAGTGCTAGTCCACCGGACAGGCAAGAGGCCCAGTACTTC. It codes for CSASPPDRQEAQYF. V gene TRBV20-1 combines with J gene TRBJ2-5; 7 nucleotides agree with TRBD1. Germline V gives CDR1 DFQATT, CDR2 SNEGSKA (reference sequence). This CDR3 has 14 amino acids.

The V and J genes are TRBV24-1 and TRBJ1-2, with D possibly matching TRBD1 (5 bases). From germline, CDR1 is KGHDR and CDR2 SFDVKD. This CDR3 spans 15 amino acids. V gave up 4 bases and J gave up 0 bases, with 11 bases separating them. The DNA of the CDR3 is TGTGCCACCAGTGACCCGACAGTTACTAACTATGGCTACACCTTC. Translating gives CATSDPTVTNYGYTF.

The V and J genes are TRBV12-3 or TRBV12-4 and TRBJ1-5; D gene unclear. The CDR3 runs 13 residues. V dropped 3 bases and J dropped 3 bases, with 6 bases sitting between them. DNA of the CDR3: TGTGCCAGCAGTTTTTCCATCAATCAGCCCCAGCATTTT. Its protein is CASSFSINQPQHF.

This chain connects TRBV5-5 to TRBJ1-6, with D possibly being TRBD1 (6 bases). The V and J ends lost 0 bases and 11 bases respectively, with 15 bases between them. The CDR3 runs to 15 residues. Germline loops: CDR1 SGHKS, CDR2 YYEKEE (reference sequence). CDR3 region: CASSLEITGRAPLHF. Written as DNA, the CDR3 is TGTGCCAGCAGCTTGGAAATAACAGGGCGGGCACCCCTCCACTTT.

This chain uses TRBV10-3 with TRBJ2-7; D ambiguous. There are 12 residues in the CDR3. Germline-derived CDR1 and CDR2 are ENHRY and SYGVKD. With 2 bases removed from V and 5 bases from J, the gap between germline ends came to 7 bases. CDR3 sequence reads: CAISEEADEQYF. CDR3 sequence (DNA): TGTGCCATCAGTGAGGAGGCAGACGAGCAGTACTTC.

J is TRBJ2-1 and V is TRBV2, with 12 bases aligning to TRBD2. Germline V gene data show CDR1 as SNHLY and CDR2 as FYNNEI. This CDR3 has 18 residues. Trimming cost V 6 bases and J 6 bases; bases outside gene matches: 15. This CDR3 reads CASRRLTSGRGLGNEQFF. CDR3 nucleotides: TGTGCCAGCAGGCGCCTGACTAGCGGGAGAGGGTTAGGCAATGAGCAGTTCTTC.

The rearrangement links TRBV7-3 to TRBJ1-2; D call uncertain. This CDR3 region has 13 residues. Trimming pared 5 bases from V and 7 bases from J, leaving 14 bases between. The germline CDR1 and CDR2 sequences are SGHTA and FQGTGA. The CDR3 nucleotides are TGTGCCAGCAGCGCAGACGGGATTTCTGGCTACACCTTC. Encoded protein: CASSADGISGYTF.

The gene calls are TRBV5-4 and TRBJ1-2, with D hard to call. The germline V gene encodes CDR1 SGHNT and CDR2 YYREEE (reference sequence). Deletions cut 4 bases from V and 5 bases from J, with 18 bases between. The CDR3 is 15 amino acids. CDR3 loop: CASSEPNSYWYGYTF. CDR3 nucleotides: TGTGCCAGCAGCGAACCAAACAGCTATTGGTATGGCTACACCTTC.

V is TRBV12-3 or TRBV12-4 and J is TRBJ2-1, with D tentatively TRBD2 (6 bases). V lost 6 bases to trimming and J lost 5 bases, with 11 bases between them. The CDR3 extends over 13 amino acids. In DNA form, the CDR3 reads TGTGCCAGCAGCAGACCTAGCGACAATGAGCAGTTCTTC. It encodes CASSRPSDNEQFF.

V is TRBV3-1 (or the pseudogene TRBV3-2) and J is TRBJ2-2; 12 bases line up with TRBD2. The V gene's germline CDR1 is LGHDT and CDR2 YNNKEL (reference sequence). The V segment lost 8 bases and the J segment 9 bases; nucleotides outside the gene matches: 7. CDR3 length: 14 residues. The CDR3: CASGLAGGPRELFF. The CDR3 region has the DNA TGTGCCAGCGGGCTAGCGGGGGGGCCGCGGGAGCTGTTTTTT.